This T cell receptor (beta chain) derives from a study of CD8 T cells in Susac syndrome. With respect to this clonotype: The antigen remains unidentified.

CD8+ and CD4+ T cells were negatively isolated; TEMRA cells were FACS-enriched. Study findings and constraints: An acknowledgment was made by the study that its TCR sequencing and HLA analysis involved relatively few individuals.

Random hexamers primed reverse transcription of about 0.5 to 1 ug RNA. TCRdb independently ran MiXCR on the immunoSEQ multiplex PCR reads; one entry per CDR3 protein. Of 150,000 to 190,000 distinct CDR3 sequences detected, 95% to 96% appear once; the ten largest clones hold about 0.15%. The clonotype comes from a human donor with multiple sclerosis. What was sequenced was CD8+ T cells from PBMCs.

CDR3 loop: CSVGLSETQYF. The CDR3 DNA follows: TGCAGCGTAGGACTGTCGGAGACCCAGTACTTC. V and J are TRBV29-1 and TRBJ2-5; D perhaps matches TRBD2 (5 bases). Germline V gene data show CDR1 as SQVTM and CDR2 as ANQGSEA. Trimming took 6 bases from V and 5 from J, leaving 10 bases between them. The CDR3 contains 11 residues. Full variable domain (missing parts from reference TRBV29-1 and TRBJ2-5): SAVISQKPSRDICQRGTSLTIQCQVDSQVTMMFWYRQQPGQSLTLIATANQGSEATYESGFVIDKFPISRPNLTFSTLTVSNMSPEDSSIYLCSVGLSETQYFGPGTRLLVL.